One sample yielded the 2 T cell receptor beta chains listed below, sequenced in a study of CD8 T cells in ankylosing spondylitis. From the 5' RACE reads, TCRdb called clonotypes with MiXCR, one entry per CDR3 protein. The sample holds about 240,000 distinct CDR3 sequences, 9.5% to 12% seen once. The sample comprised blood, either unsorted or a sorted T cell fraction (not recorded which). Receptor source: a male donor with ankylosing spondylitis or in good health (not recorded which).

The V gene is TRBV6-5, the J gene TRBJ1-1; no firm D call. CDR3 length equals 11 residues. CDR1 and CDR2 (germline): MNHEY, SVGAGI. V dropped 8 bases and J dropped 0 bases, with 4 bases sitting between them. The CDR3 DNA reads TGTGCCAGCGCGTTGAACACTGAAGCTTTCTTT. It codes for CASALNTEAFF.

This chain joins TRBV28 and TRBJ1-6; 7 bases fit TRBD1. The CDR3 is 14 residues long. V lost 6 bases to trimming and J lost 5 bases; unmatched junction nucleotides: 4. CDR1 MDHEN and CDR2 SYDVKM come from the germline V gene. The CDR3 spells CASRRGLDNSPLHF. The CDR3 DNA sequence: TGTGCCAGCAGAAGGGGGCTAGATAATTCACCCCTCCACTTT.